This TCR beta chain was found in a study of T-cell reconstitution after alpha-beta-depleted transplantation in children (dated by TCRdb to 2016 to 2018). About the study as a whole: T-cell immune reconstitution after TCRalphabeta/CD19-depleted allogeneic hematopoietic cell transplantation in children was quantitatively tracked in the study by means of TCR repertoire profiling.

V and J are truncated by 2 bases and 6 bases respectively, leaving an intervening sequence of 13 bases. The germline V gene encodes CDR1 KGHDR and CDR2 SFDVKD. The CDR3 goes from the cysteine to the phenylalanine over 15 residues. Kept here is only the CDR3 DNA, which spans 45 bases and is read in frame from base 1. The method was PCR. Sequencing used an Illumina HiSeq 2500. Molecular barcoding was employed in the preparation of TCR libraries, with unique molecular identifiers being used to normalize TCRbeta repertoire quantification. TCRdb passed the public sequencing reads through fastp at Q25 and MiXCR, retaining productive beta sequences. Each CDR3 protein appears once, grouped with its most common genes and DNA. This sample is represented by more than 550,000 distinct CDR3 sequences; roughly a tenth of them were singletons. The ten largest clonotypes hold about 4.2% of the sample. This clonotype was counted only a few times. This receptor's antigen is unknown. The input lacks base qualities; no much larger clone sits a single base away.

The sequence derives from a human donor who donated a stem cell graft to a child with acute myeloid leukemia. The sample consisted of PBMCs from the stem cell graft donor, taken from the stem cell graft. Recombination joined TRBV24-1 with TRBJ2-1; TRBD1 is a weak D gene call, 6 bases matching. In nucleotides, the sequence is TGTGCCACCAGTGATTCGGTGCCAGGGGCCAATGAGCAGTTCTTC. This encodes CATSDSVPGANEQFF.